A single sample gave rise to the 29 T cell receptor beta chains below, sequenced in a study of tumor-infiltrating lymphocytes in primary liver carcinoma (TCRdb year 2017). TRIzol reagent was used to extract blood RNA from unsorted whole blood, while the DNeasy Blood & Tissue kit provided the germline DNA. Sequencing relied on an Illumina HiSeq 2500. A constant-region primer and ProtoScript II reverse transcriptase were used to reverse-transcribe TCRbeta-specific cDNA from roughly 480 ng total RNA. The TCRbeta libraries were prepared through three rounds of nested multiplex PCR following a slightly modified ARM-PCR procedure. Each of the first two PCR rounds ran for approximately 10 cycles and used multiplex TRBV1-TRBV30 forward primers together with a Cbeta reverse primer. In-frame beta chains were kept once TCRdb had trimmed the public reads at Q25 with fastp and called clones with MiXCR. Each record represents a unique CDR3 protein, reported with the most common genes and DNA among its rows. This sample holds some 180,000 distinct CDR3 sequences; about 60% were observed only once. The top ten hold 70% to 80% of the sample.

The sequenced material came from peripheral blood. These receptors all come from a man aged 35 to 55 with primary liver carcinoma and hepatitis B virus infection.

The chain uses TRBV7-8 and TRBJ2-1; TRBD2 matches at 9 bases. Germline CDR1 and CDR2: SGHVS and FQNEAQ. The V segment lost 5 bases and the J segment 2 bases; nucleotides outside the gene matches: 4. The CDR3 has 15 residues. The CDR3, as DNA: TGTGCCAGCAGCCTGCGGGAGGGCACCTACAATGAGCAGTTCTTC. Amino acid sequence: CASSLREGTYNEQFF.

J is TRBJ2-7 and V is TRBV4-1; D uncertain. Trimming took 4 bases from V and 0 from J, leaving 16 bases between them. The CDR3 spans 16 residues. Germline V lookup: CDR1 MGHRA, CDR2 YSYEKL. CDR3 bases: TGCGCCAGCAGCCTCCTGCCCCCCCCCAACTCCTACGAGCAGTACTTC. It yields the protein CASSLLPPPNSYEQYF.

This clonotype showed up many times. This chain uses TRBV11-2 with TRBJ1-2; tentatively, D is TRBD1 (6 bases). There are 15 residues in the CDR3. V dropped 5 bases and J dropped 4 bases, with 17 bases sitting between them. Germline values: CDR1 SGHAT, CDR2 FQNNGV. CDR3 loop: CASSPSGGGAYGYTF. The CDR3 nucleotides read TGTGCCAGCAGCCCTTCTGGGGGGGGCGCCTATGGCTACACCTTC.

About this clonotype: An end of the junction does not agree with germline; a read error may underlie this. The genes are TRBV29-1 and TRBJ2-5, with D possibly matching TRBD1 (6 bases). This CDR3 is 13 amino acids long. CDR1 and CDR2 from the germline V gene are SQVTM and ANQGSEA. The CDR3 nucleotides are TGCAGCGTTGATAGGGGGAAGGTAGAGTCCCAGTACTTC. This translates into CSVDRGKVESQYF.

In regard to this clonotype: One end of the junction varies from germline; a read error may be responsible. The V call is TRBV5-1, the J call TRBJ2-2; D unclear. Per germline, CDR1 SGHRS and CDR2 YFSETQ. The CDR3 totals 16 residues. In nucleotides, the CDR3 is TGCGCCAGCAGTTTGGTAGGTGGACGGAACACCGGGGAGCTGTTTTTT. Translation gives CASSLVGGRNTGELFF.

This clonotype was counted only a few times. The chain recombines TRBV10-3 with TRBJ2-7, with 7 bases identical to TRBD2. CDR3 length equals 14 residues. Per germline, CDR1 ENHRY and CDR2 SYGVKD. Trimming removed 2 bases from V and 1 base from J; junction bases left unmatched: 2. The CDR3 sequence: CAISETSDSYEQYF. DNA of the CDR3: TGTGCCATCAGTGAGACTAGCGATTCCTACGAGCAGTACTTC.

The chain recombines TRBV11-2 with TRBJ2-1; D might be TRBD1 or TRBD2, each matching 6 bases. Germline loops: CDR1 SGHAT, CDR2 FQNNGV. This CDR3 contains 17 residues. V was shortened by 7 bases and J by 0 bases, with 19 bases between the two germline ends. The CDR3 is CASNLGGQRNSYNEQFF. The DNA for the CDR3 is TGTGCCAGCAACTTGGGGGGACAAAGGAACTCCTACAATGAGCAGTTCTTC.

Concerning this clonotype itself: Relative to the germline gene, one junction end is altered; a read error may explain this. This chain links TRBV29-1 with TRBJ2-2, with 7 bases matching TRBD2. Germline V gene lookup returns CDR1 SQVTM and CDR2 ANQGSEA. The CDR3 length is 15 residues. The CDR3 protein is CSVEEYGRSTGEPFF. CDR3 DNA: TGCAGCGTTGAAGAATACGGGAGGTCCACCGGGGAGCCGTTTTTT.

With regard to this clonotype: A read error may account for a junction end that differs from germline. The J gene is TRBJ2-7, the V gene TRBV4-1; TRBD1 might be the D (6 bases). The CDR3 is made up of 15 amino acids. Germline CDR1 and CDR2: MGHRA and YSYEKL. The CDR3 reads CASSQDPGTYYERYF. The CDR3, as DNA: TGCGCCAGCAGCCAAGATCCCGGGACATACTACGAGCGGTACTTC.

As for this clonotype: A clone one base away is much larger, so this may be a read error. The chain couples TRBV29-1 to TRBJ2-7; no clear D. The CDR3 consists of 12 residues. In germline, CDR1 is SQVTM, CDR2 ANQGSEA. The CDR3 DNA sequence: TGCGGCGCCCATACATCCTCCTACGAGCAGTACTTC. The encoded protein is CGAHTSSYEQYF.

There are a few counts of this clonotype. The chain has TRBV29-1 and TRBJ2-2; the match to TRBD2 covers 7 bases. V was clipped by 5 bases and J by 6 bases; unmatched bases: 6. CDR3 size: 13 residues. CDR1 is SQVTM, CDR2 ANQGSEA, per germline. CDR3 coding DNA: TGCAGCGTTCGGACTAGTTTAGCCGGGGAGCTGTTTTTT. This codes for CSVRTSLAGELFF.

This clonotype has only a few counts. V is TRBV7-8 and J is TRBJ2-3; 7 bases are shared with TRBD1. The CDR3 extends over 17 amino acids. Germline assignment: CDR1 SGHVS and CDR2 FQNEAQ. Germline trimming cut 0 bases from V and 5 bases from J; bases unmatched to any gene: 11. Here the CDR3 reads CASSLAGDSLLGDTQYF. CDR3 DNA sequence: TGTGCCAGCAGCTTAGCGGGGGACAGCCTGCTAGGAGATACGCAGTATTTT.

The chain combines TRBV6-1 with TRBJ2-2; 12 bases agree with TRBD1. CDR3 size: 15 residues. Germline V gene sequence: CDR1 MNHNS, CDR2 SASEGT. The ends lost 6 bases at V and 6 bases at J; junction bases unmatched: 5. DNA of the CDR3: TGTGCCAGCAGAAGGGACAGGGGGCGCCCCGGGGAGCTGTTTTTT. Residues: CASRRDRGRPGELFF.

This clonotype came up a few times. J is TRBJ2-7 and V is TRBV6-5, with D perhaps matching TRBD2 (6 bases). Trimming took off 1 base at V and 2 bases at J, with 9 bases between the two ends. CDR3 length: 14 amino acids. Looked up from germline, CDR1 is MNHEY and CDR2 is SVGAGI. This CDR3 is CASSYYRRAYEQYF. The CDR3 bases are TGTGCCAGCAGTTACTACAGGAGGGCCTACGAGCAGTACTTC.

Concerning this clonotype itself: This may stem from a read error, because a much larger clone lies one nucleotide away. This chain connects TRBV11-2 to TRBJ1-2, with 10 bases aligning to TRBD1. From germline, CDR1 is SGHAT and CDR2 FQNNGV. The V and J ends lost 1 base and 8 bases, in that order; junction bases with no gene match: 10. The CDR3 length is 16 residues. CDR3 coding DNA: TGTGCCAGCAGCTTAGTAGGGACAGGGGATGAAAGAGGCTACACCTTC. Translating it yields CASSLVGTGDERGYTF. Together with reference TRBV11-2 and TRBJ1-2, the CDR3 gives the full variable domain: EAGVAQSPRYKIIEKRQSVAFWCNPISGHATLYWYQQILGQGPKLLIQFQNNGVVDDSQLPKDRFSAERLKGVDSTLKIQPAKLEDSAVYLCASSLVGTGDERGYTFGSGTRLTVV.

CDR3 residues: CASSFDPTSYNEQFF. In DNA, the CDR3 is TGTGCCAGCAGTTTCGATCCAACGTCTTACAATGAGCAGTTCTTC. The chain links TRBV12-3 or TRBV12-4 to TRBJ2-1; no reliable D call. This CDR3 region has 15 residues. V lost 3 bases and J lost 4, with 13 bases in between.

With regard to this clonotype: One end of the junction varies from germline; a read error may be responsible. The rearrangement joins TRBV11-2 to TRBJ2-7; D uncertain. Germline V lookup: CDR1 SGHAT, CDR2 FQNNGV. This CDR3 spans 14 amino acids. CDR3 nucleotide sequence: TGTGCCAGCATCTCAACCGACGGAGCCTACGTGCAGTATTTC. It specifies CASISTDGAYVQYF.

This clonotype was detected ten times or more. This chain joins TRBV11-2 and TRBJ2-3; D is uncertain. V shed 8 bases and J shed 6 bases, with 9 bases lying between them. The CDR3 has 11 residues. The V gene's germline CDR1 is SGHAT and CDR2 FQNNGV. CDR3 nucleotide sequence: TGTGCCAGCGGAGTGGCGGATACGCAGTATTTT. It codes for CASGVADTQYF.

This clonotype was counted a few times. The chain carries TRBV5-4 and TRBJ2-7; TRBD2 matches 7 bases. Germline trimming cut 0 bases from V and 0 bases from J; bases unmatched to any gene: 9. Germline V lookup: CDR1 SGHNT, CDR2 YYREEE (reference sequence). CDR3 length: 17 amino acids. CDR3 amino acids: CASSLGGLAGDSYEQYF. The CDR3 DNA sequence: TGTGCCAGCAGCTTGGGCGGATTGGCGGGAGACTCCTACGAGCAGTACTTC.

The rearrangement uses TRBV10-2 and TRBJ2-5; 9 bases map to TRBD1. Germline V gene lookup returns CDR1 WSHSY and CDR2 SAAADI. The junction had 6 bases not matched to a gene; V was cut back by 5 bases and J by 5 bases. The CDR3 spans 14 residues. The CDR3 DNA reads TGCGCCAGCAGTAGTACAGGGGGCGCGGAGACCCAGTACTTC. Amino acids: CASSSTGGAETQYF.

The genes are TRBV28 and TRBJ2-7; the match to TRBD1 covers 7 bases. CDR1 MDHEN and CDR2 SYDVKM come from the germline V gene. This CDR3 is built from 16 residues. After removal of 3 bases from V and 3 bases from J, the junction contained 11 bases not matched to a gene. The CDR3 sequence is CASSFSTTGPLYEQYF. In DNA form, the CDR3 reads TGTGCCAGCAGTTTCTCAACGACAGGGCCGCTCTACGAGCAGTACTTC.

The chain uses TRBV6-1 and TRBJ2-3; D remains unclear. The CDR3 runs 14 residues. The germline CDR1 and CDR2 sequences are MNHNS and SASEGT. V gave up 4 bases and J gave up 5 bases, with 13 bases separating them. The CDR3, as DNA: TGTGCCAGCAGTGGTGGGATATTCCGAGATACGCAGTATTTT. Amino acid sequence: CASSGGIFRDTQYF.

This clonotype was detected once. Here the CDR3 reads CASSPAVREGTGELFF. The CDR3 region has the DNA TGTGCCAGCAGTCCAGCGGTTCGGGAGGGCACCGGGGAGCTGTTTTTT. V usage is TRBV5-8 and J usage is TRBJ2-2; 8 bases map to TRBD2. In germline, CDR1 is SGHTS, CDR2 YDEGEE. The CDR3 is made up of 16 amino acids. V shed 5 bases, J shed 4 bases, and the junction held 10 bases outside the gene matches. The full variable domain, rest sourced from reference TRBV5-8 and TRBJ2-2, is EAGVTQSPTHLIKTRGQQATLRCSPISGHTSVYWYQQALGLGLQFLLWYDEGEERNRGNFPPRFSGRQFPNYSSELNVNALELEDSALYLCASSPAVREGTGELFFGEGSRLTVL.

Regarding this clonotype: This CDR3 is missing its conserved last phenylalanine or tryptophan, likely due to a read error. This rearrangement joins TRBV6-5 to TRBJ2-5; D is unresolved. The CDR3 extends over 12 amino acids. Germline CDR1 is MNHEY and CDR2 is SVGAGI. V was clipped by 8 bases and J by 5 bases, with 12 bases between them. The CDR3 sequence: CASGDSRETQYL. As DNA, the CDR3 is TGTGCCAGCGGGGATAGCAGGGAGACCCAGTACTTA.

This chain joins TRBV1 and TRBJ2-1. TRBV1 corresponds to a pseudogene. The CDR3 loop spans 13 amino acids. CDR3 sequence reads: CTSSQSDDNEQFF. The CDR3 region has the DNA TGCACCAGCAGCCAAAGTGATGACAATGAGCAGTTCTTC.

This clonotype has just a few counts. This may stem from a read error, because a much larger clone lies one nucleotide away. The chain recombines TRBV11-3 with TRBJ2-3; D is perhaps TRBD1 or TRBD2 (5 bases each). V gave up 5 bases and J gave up 4 bases, with 10 bases separating them. The CDR3 length is 13 residues. CDR1 and CDR2 (germline): SGHNT, YENEEA. Here the CDR3 DNA reads TGTGCCAGCAGCGAGGGACCCGCAGATACGCAGTATTTT. The encoded protein is CASSEGPADTQYF. The entire variable domain, with the rest obtained from reference TRBV11-3 and TRBJ2-3, is as follows: EAGVVQSPRYKIIEKKQPVAFWCNPISGHNTLYWYLQNLGQGPELLIRYENEEAVDDSQLPKDRFSAERLKGVDSTLKIQPAELGDSAVYLCASSEGPADTQYFGPGTRLTVL.

Of note for this clonotype: The conserved phenylalanine or tryptophan is not found at the CDR3 terminus, so this likely reflects a read error. The chain couples TRBV4-1 to TRBJ2-7; 7 bases are a match to TRBD1. Trimming at V came to 0 bases and at J to 5 bases, leaving 4 bases not matched to a gene. CDR1 is MGHRA, CDR2 YSYEKL, per germline. This CDR3 region has 14 residues. In nucleotides, the CDR3 is TGCGCCAGCAGCCAAGACGGGGACAGTGACGAGCAGTACTCC. Amino acid sequence: CASSQDGDSDEQYS.

This clonotype was found many times. This chain connects TRBV4-1 to TRBJ1-5; D unresolved. Looked up from germline, CDR1 is MGHRA and CDR2 is YSYEKL. The CDR3 runs to 17 residues. The V and J ends lost 0 bases and 5 bases respectively, with 17 bases between them. The CDR3, as DNA: TGCGCCAGCAGCCAAGATCCCTTTGGGGATAAAGATCAGCCCCAGCATTTT. Translation gives CASSQDPFGDKDQPQHF.

In the case of this clonotype: One end of the junction varies from germline; a read error may be responsible. The J gene is TRBJ2-2, the V gene TRBV11-2, with a possible D match to TRBD2 (5 bases). The CDR3 has 14 residues. CDR1 is SGHAT and CDR2 is FQNNGV in the germline V gene. CDR3 in amino acids: CASSLDRYTGELLF. CDR3 DNA: TGTGCCAGCAGCTTAGATAGATATACCGGGGAGCTGTTGTTT.